This TCR beta chain originates from a study of T-cell memory formation after mild COVID-19. In TCRdb, the 5' RACE reads were re-called with MiXCR into one record per CDR3 protein. The sample records a few hundred thousand distinct CDR3 sequences, roughly 15% being singletons. The junction had 11 bases not matched to a gene; V was cut back by 1 base and J by 5 bases. CDR1 is DFQATT and CDR2 is SNEGSKA in the germline V gene (reference sequence). The CDR3 runs 17 residues. The source of this sequence is a man aged 18 to 29 who had mild COVID-19 (a few samples of this study predate the infection). Cell type and time point are not known. The specimen was PBMCs or a T cell subset sorted from them (not recorded which). This rearrangement joins TRBV20-1 to TRBJ2-5; 12 nucleotides align to TRBD2. Here the CDR3 DNA reads TGCAGTGCTAGAGGATTGGCTAGCGGGGGGGCCGGGGAGACCCAGTACTTC. Residues: CSARGLASGGAGETQYF.